A single TCR beta chain is shown here with its context. Per the germline V gene, CDR1 is KGHSH and CDR2 is LQKENI. The CDR3 is made up of 13 amino acids. Trimming cost V 6 bases and J 5 bases, with 11 bases left between them. Single TCR cDNA molecules each had their own unique molecular identifier. TCRdb reprocessed the 5' RACE reads via MiXCR and lists one record per CDR3 protein. The sample lists approximately 25,000 distinct CDR3 sequences, approximately 7% occurring once. This sample was included in a study of spatial heterogeneity in lung cancer. Regarding time point: sample taken at primary tumor resection. The input material, whole RNA from tumor, nontumor lung or frozen PBMC, was sequenced unsorted. The donor group consisted of some 70 patients who had untreated, early-stage non-small cell lung cancer.

The receptor was derived from a male donor with early-stage non-small cell lung cancer. This specimen was PBMCs, taken at surgery. The chain uses TRBV18 and TRBJ2-1; D might be TRBD2 (6 bases). The CDR3 DNA reads TGTGCCAGCTCTTTAGCGGAGCACAATGAGCAGTTCTTC. Amino acids: CASSLAEHNEQFF. Full variable domain (outside the CDR3, taken from reference TRBV18 and TRBJ2-1): NAGVMQNPRHLVRRRGQEARLRCSPMKGHSHVYWYRQLPEEGLKFMVYLQKENIIDESGMPKERFSAEFPKEGPSILRIQQVVRGDSAAYFCASSLAEHNEQFFGPGTRLTVL.